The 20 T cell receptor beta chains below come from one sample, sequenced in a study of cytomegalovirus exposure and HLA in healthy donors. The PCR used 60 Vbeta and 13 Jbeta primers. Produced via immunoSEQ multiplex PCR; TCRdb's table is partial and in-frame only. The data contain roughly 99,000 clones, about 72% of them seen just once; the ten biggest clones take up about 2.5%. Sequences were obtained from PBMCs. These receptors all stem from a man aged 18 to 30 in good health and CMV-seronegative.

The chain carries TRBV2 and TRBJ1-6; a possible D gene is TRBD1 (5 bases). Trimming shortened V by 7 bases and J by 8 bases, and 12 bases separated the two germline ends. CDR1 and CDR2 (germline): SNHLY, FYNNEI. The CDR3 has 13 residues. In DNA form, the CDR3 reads TGTGCCAGCATAGTCAGGGCCGATTCACCCCTCCACTTT. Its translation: CASIVRADSPLHF.

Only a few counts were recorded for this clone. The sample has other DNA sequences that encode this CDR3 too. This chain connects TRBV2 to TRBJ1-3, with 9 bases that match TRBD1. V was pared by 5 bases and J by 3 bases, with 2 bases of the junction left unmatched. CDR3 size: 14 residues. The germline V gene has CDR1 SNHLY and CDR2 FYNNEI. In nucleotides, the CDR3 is TGTGCCAGCAGTAAGGGACAGGGTGGAAACACCATATATTTT. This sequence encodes CASSKGQGGNTIYF. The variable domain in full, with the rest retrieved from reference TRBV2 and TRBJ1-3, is EPEVTQTPSHQVTQMGQEVILRCVPISNHLYFYWYRQILGQKVEFLVSFYNNEISEKSEIFDDQFSVERPDGSNFTLKIRSTKLEDSAMYFCASSKGQGGNTIYFGEGSWLTVV.

CDR3 loop: CASRGDRAGNYGYTF. CDR3 nucleotide sequence: TGTGCCAGCAGAGGGGACAGGGCCGGAAACTATGGCTACACCTTC. J is TRBJ1-2 and V is TRBV5-4; TRBD1 agrees at 9 bases. Losses at the gene ends were 5 bases for V and 2 bases for J; bases not matched to a gene: 7. Germline CDR1 is SGHNT and CDR2 is YYREEE (reference sequence). The CDR3 loop spans 15 amino acids.

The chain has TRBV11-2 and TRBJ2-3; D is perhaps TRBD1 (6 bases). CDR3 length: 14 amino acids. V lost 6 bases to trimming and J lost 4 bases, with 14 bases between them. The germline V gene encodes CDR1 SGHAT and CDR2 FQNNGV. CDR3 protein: CASSSGEKSDTQYF. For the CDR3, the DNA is TGTGCCAGCAGTTCAGGGGAAAAGTCAGATACGCAGTATTTT.

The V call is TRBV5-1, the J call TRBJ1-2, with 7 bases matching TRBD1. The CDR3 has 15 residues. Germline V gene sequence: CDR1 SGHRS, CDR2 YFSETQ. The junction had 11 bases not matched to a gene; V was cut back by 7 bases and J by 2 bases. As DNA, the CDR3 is TGCGCCAGCGGCCACCCGGGACAGATAAACTATGGCTACACCTTC. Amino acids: CASGHPGQINYGYTF.

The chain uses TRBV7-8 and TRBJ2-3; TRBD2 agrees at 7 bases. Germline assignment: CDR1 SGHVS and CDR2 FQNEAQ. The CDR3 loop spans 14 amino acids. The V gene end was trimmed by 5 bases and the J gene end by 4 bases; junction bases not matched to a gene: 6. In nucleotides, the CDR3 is TGTGCCAGCAGCCCAAAACTAGCGTCAGATACGCAGTATTTT. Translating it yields CASSPKLASDTQYF.

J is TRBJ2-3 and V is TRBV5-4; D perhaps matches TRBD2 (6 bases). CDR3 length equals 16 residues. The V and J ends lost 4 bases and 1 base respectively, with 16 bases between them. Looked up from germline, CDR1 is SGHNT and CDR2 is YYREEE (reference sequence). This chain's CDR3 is CASSPAPGGGTDTQYF. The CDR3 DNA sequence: TGTGCCAGCAGCCCGGCTCCCGGCGGGGGCACAGATACGCAGTATTTT. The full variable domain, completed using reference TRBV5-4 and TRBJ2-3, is ETGVTQSPTHLIKTRGQQVTLRCSSQSGHNTVSWYQQALGQGPQFIFQYYREEENGRGNFPPRFSGLQFPNYSSELNVNALELDDSALYLCASSPAPGGGTDTQYFGPGTRLTVL.

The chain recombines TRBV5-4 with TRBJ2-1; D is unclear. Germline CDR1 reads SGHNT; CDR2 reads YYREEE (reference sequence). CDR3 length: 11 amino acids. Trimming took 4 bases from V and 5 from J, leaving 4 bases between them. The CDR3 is CASSKHNEQFF. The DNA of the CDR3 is TGTGCCAGCAGCAAGCACAATGAGCAGTTCTTC.

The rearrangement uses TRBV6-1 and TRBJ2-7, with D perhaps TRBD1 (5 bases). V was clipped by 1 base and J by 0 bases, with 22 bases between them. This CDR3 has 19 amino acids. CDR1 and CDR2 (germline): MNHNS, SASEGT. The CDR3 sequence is CASSEVVLMTATRSYEQYF. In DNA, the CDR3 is TGTGCCAGCAGTGAAGTAGTATTAATGACAGCCACTCGCTCCTACGAGCAGTACTTC.

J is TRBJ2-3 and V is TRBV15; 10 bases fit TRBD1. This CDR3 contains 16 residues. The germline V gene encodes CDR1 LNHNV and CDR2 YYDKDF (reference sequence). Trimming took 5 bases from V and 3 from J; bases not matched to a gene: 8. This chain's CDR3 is CATSDPDRGRTDTQYF. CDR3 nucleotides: TGTGCCACCAGCGATCCTGACAGGGGGCGAACAGATACGCAGTATTTT. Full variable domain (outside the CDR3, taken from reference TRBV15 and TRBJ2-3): DAMVIQNPRYQVTQFGKPVTLSCSQTLNHNVMYWYQQKSSQAPKLLFHYYDKDFNNEADTPDNFQSRRPNTSFCFLDIRSPGLGDTAMYLCATSDPDRGRTDTQYFGPGTRLTVL.

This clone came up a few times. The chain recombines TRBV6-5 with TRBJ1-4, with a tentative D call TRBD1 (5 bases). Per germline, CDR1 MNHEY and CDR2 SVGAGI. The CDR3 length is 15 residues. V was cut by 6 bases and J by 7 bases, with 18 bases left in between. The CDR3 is CASRHSGDRGEKLFF. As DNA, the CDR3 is TGTGCCAGCAGACACTCGGGGGACCGGGGTGAAAAACTGTTTTTT.

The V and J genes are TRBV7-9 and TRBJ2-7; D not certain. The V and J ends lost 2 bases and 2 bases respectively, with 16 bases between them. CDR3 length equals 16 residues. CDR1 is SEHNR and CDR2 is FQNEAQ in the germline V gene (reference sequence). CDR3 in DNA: TGTGCCAGCAGCTTAATGTCGGCAGGCATAACCTACGAGCAGTACTTC. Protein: CASSLMSAGITYEQYF. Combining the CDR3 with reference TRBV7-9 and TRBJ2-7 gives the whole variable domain DTGVSQNPRHKITKRGQNVTFRCDPISEHNRLYWYRQTLGQGPEFLTYFQNEAQLEKSRLLSDRFSAERPKGSFSTLEIQRTEQGDSAMYLCASSLMSAGITYEQYFGPGTRLTVT.

The CDR3 nucleotides are TGTGCCACCAGCAGGCGGGGGCGGTACGACATTCAGTACTTC. It yields the protein CATSRRGRYDIQYF. The chain is built from TRBV15 and TRBJ2-4; D possibly corresponds to TRBD2 (7 bases). V lost 3 bases to trimming and J lost 8 bases, with 14 bases between them. CDR1 and CDR2 (germline): LNHNV, YYDKDF (reference sequence). The CDR3 loop spans 14 amino acids.

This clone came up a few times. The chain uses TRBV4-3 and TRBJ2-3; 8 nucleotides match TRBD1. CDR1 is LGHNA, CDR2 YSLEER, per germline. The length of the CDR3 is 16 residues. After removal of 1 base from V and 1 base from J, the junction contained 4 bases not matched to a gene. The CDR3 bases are TGCGCCAGCAGCCAAGGACAGGGGAGTGGCACAGATACGCAGTATTTT. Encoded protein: CASSQGQGSGTDTQYF.

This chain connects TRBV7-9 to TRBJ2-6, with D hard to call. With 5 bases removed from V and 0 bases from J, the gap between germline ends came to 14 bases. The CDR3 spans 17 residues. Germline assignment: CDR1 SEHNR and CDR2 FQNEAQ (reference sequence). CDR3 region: CASSQPDSSSGANVLTF. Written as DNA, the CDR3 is TGTGCCAGCAGCCAACCCGATAGCAGCTCTGGGGCCAACGTCCTGACTTTC.

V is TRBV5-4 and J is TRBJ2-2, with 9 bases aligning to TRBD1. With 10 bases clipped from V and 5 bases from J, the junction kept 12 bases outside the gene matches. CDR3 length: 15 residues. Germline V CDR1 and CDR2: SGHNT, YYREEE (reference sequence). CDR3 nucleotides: TGTGCCGTACACTCACCGGGACAGGGAACCGGGGAGCTGTTTTTT. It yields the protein CAVHSPGQGTGELFF.

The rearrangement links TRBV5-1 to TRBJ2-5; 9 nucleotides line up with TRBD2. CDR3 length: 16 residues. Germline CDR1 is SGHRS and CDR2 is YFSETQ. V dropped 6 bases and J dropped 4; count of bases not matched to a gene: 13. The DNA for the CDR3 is TGCGCCAGCAACCCGCGGGAGCGGGGGGTGGTAGAGACCCAGTACTTC. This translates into CASNPRERGVVETQYF. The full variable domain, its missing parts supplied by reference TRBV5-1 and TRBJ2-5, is KAGVTQTPRYLIKTRGQQVTLSCSPISGHRSVSWYQQTPGQGLQFLFEYFSETQRNKGNFPGRFSGRQFSNSRSEMNVSTLELGDSALYLCASNPRERGVVETQYFGPGTRLLVL.

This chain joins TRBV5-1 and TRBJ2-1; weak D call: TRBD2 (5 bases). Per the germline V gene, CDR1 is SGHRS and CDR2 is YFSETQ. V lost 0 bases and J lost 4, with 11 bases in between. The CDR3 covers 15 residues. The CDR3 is CASSLGPGEYNEQFF. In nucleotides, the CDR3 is TGCGCCAGCAGCTTGGGACCCGGGGAGTACAATGAGCAGTTCTTC.

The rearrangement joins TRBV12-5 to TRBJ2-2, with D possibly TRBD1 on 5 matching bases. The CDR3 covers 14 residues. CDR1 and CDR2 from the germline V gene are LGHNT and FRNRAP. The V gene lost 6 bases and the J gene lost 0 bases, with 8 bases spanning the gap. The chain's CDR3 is CASGREANTGELFF. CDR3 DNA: TGTGCTAGTGGCAGGGAAGCGAACACCGGGGAGCTGTTTTTT.

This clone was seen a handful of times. The CDR3, as DNA: TGTGCCAGTAGTATCGGGAGGGGGACTGAAGCTTTCTTT. This encodes CASSIGRGTEAFF. The chain has TRBV19 and TRBJ1-1; a weak D match, TRBD1 (6 bases). Germline loops: CDR1 LNHDA, CDR2 SQIVND (reference sequence). The CDR3 is 13 amino acids. Trimming took off 3 bases at V and 5 bases at J, with 10 bases between the two ends.